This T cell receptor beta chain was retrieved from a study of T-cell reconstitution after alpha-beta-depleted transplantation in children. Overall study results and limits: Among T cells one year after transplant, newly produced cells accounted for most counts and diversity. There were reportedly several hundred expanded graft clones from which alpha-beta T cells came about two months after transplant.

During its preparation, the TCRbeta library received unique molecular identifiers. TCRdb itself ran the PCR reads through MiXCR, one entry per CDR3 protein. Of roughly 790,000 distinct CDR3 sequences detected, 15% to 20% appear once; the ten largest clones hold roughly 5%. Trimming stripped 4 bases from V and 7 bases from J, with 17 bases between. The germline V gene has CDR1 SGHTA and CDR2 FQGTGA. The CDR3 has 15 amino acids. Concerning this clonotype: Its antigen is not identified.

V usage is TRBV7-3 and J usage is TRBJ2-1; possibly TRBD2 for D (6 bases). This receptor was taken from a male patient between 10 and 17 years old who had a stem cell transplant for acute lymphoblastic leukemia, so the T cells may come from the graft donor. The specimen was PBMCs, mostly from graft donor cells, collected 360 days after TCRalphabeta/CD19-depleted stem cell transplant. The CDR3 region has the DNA TGTGCCAGCAGCTCTTTTGGTGGGAGCGGGAATGAGCAGTTCTTC. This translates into CASSSFGGSGNEQFF. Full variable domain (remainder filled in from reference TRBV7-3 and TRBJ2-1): GAGVSQTPSNKVTEKGKYVELRCDPISGHTALYWYRQSLGQGPEFLIYFQGTGAADDSGLPNDRFFAVRPEGSVSTLKIQRTERGDSAVYLCASSSFGGSGNEQFFGPGTRLTVL.